This is a list of T cell receptor beta chains from one sample in a study of CD4 T cells in relation to SARS-CoV-2 and coronaviruses. Profiling relied on immunoSEQ multiplex PCR, and the TCRdb table lists in-frame clones only, not all of them. The sample consists of some 19,000 clones, over 70% of them appearing once. No antigen is known for these receptors. Sequences were obtained from CD4+ T cells from PBMCs, cultured in vitro. These receptor sequences come from a human donor in good health. Each CDR3 is given with its conserved first and last residue. The order of the fields is J gene, V gene, D gene, clone size, CDR3 protein, CDR3 DNA. The D gene is left open where the match is weak. For some rows the clone size is stated as once, few or many, or as a class when expanded; others skip it.

>TRBJ2-1|TRBV29-1|-|-
CSVEGGPEFNEQFF
TGCAGCGTTGAGGGCGGGCCCGAATTCAATGAGCAGTTCTTC
>TRBJ1-4|TRBV9|TRBD1|-
CASSVRQGGSTGNEKLFF
TGTGCCAGCAGCGTTCGACAGGGAGGATCGACGGGTAATGAAAAACTGTTTTTT
>TRBJ1-1|TRBV6-1|-|-
CASSETVNTEAFF
TGTGCCAGCAGTGAGACGGTGAACACTGAAGCTTTCTTT
>TRBJ1-6|TRBV4-2|-|-
CASSQDWLGGLKGSPLHF
TGTGCCAGCAGCCAAGATTGGCTGGGGGGTTTAAAGGGTTCACCCCTCCACTTT
>TRBJ2-7|TRBV30|-|few
CASRLGGDEQYF
TGTGCCTCTCGACTGGGGGGCGACGAGCAGTACTTC
>TRBJ1-1|TRBV29-1|-|-
CSVGRDREGAEAFF
TGCAGCGTGGGAAGGGACCGTGAAGGGGCTGAAGCTTTCTTT
>TRBJ1-6|TRBV21-1|-|few
CASSKVLLFPLHF
TGTGCCAGCAGCAAAGTCCTCCTTTTCCCCCTCCACTTT
>TRBJ1-1|TRBV6-5|-|-
CASNRATYTEAFF
TGTGCCAGCAACCGGGCTACCTACACTGAAGCTTTCTTT
>TRBJ1-2|TRBV5-1|-|-
CASSLAGDPNYGYTF
TGCGCCAGCAGCTTGGCAGGGGACCCTAACTATGGCTACACCTTC
>TRBJ2-5|TRBV18|-|-
CASSPLRRDVQETQYF
TGTGCCAGCTCACCACTTCGACGAGACGTACAAGAGACCCAGTACTTC
>TRBJ1-2|TRBV19|-|-
CASSTGFPNYGYTF
TGTGCCAGTAGTACAGGGTTTCCTAACTATGGCTACACCTTC
>TRBJ2-1|TRBV28|-|-
CASSLNNEQFF
TGTGCCAGCAGTTTAAACAATGAGCAGTTCTTC
>TRBJ1-4|TRBV18|-|-
CASSPLFTGSTNEKLFF
TGTGCCAGCTCACCATTATTTACAGGGTCAACTAATGAAAAACTGTTTTTT
>TRBJ1-1|TRBV11-2|-|-
CASSLARDTEAFF
TGTGCCAGCAGCTTAGCTCGGGACACTGAAGCTTTCTTT
>TRBJ1-1|TRBV5-6|-|-
CASSYLGVGENTEAFF
TGTGCCAGCAGCTACCTCGGGGTTGGGGAGAACACTGAAGCTTTCTTT
>TRBJ2-5|TRBV28|-|-
CASSLGRGETQYF
TGTGCCAGCAGTTTGGGTAGAGGAGAGACCCAGTACTTC
>TRBJ1-5|TRBV19|-|-
CASSIVWKPQHF
TGTGCCAGTAGTATAGTTTGGAAGCCCCAGCATTTT
>TRBJ2-7|TRBV4-1|TRBD2|few
CASSQDDLAGVLVEQYF
TGCGCCAGCAGCCAAGACGACCTAGCGGGAGTTCTGGTCGAGCAGTACTTC